These 20 T cell receptor beta chains originate from one sample sequenced in a study of blood T cell repertoires in COVID-19. The data were produced by immunoSEQ multiplex PCR, yet TCRdb's version contains in-frame clones alone and is incomplete. This table holds 200,000 to 250,000 clones, roughly four fifths found once. Specimen: PBMCs or T cells enriched from blood (not recorded which). The receptor source for this set is a woman in her fifties or sixties who had been exposed to COVID-19.

V usage is TRBV5-4 and J usage is TRBJ2-7; D perhaps matches TRBD2 (5 bases). This CDR3 is built from 13 residues. The V gene lost 0 bases and the J gene lost 6 bases, with 10 bases spanning the gap. Germline CDR1 SGHNT, CDR2 YYREEE (reference sequence). CDR3 loop: CASSLAAEVEQYF. As DNA, the CDR3 is TGTGCCAGCAGCTTGGCCGCGGAGGTCGAGCAGTACTTC. Together with reference TRBV5-4 and TRBJ2-7, the CDR3 gives the full variable domain: ETGVTQSPTHLIKTRGQQVTLRCSSQSGHNTVSWYQQALGQGPQFIFQYYREEENGRGNFPPRFSGLQFPNYSSELNVNALELDDSALYLCASSLAAEVEQYFGPGTRLTVT.

The chain uses TRBV7-9 and TRBJ1-2; possible D gene TRBD1, 5 bases. CDR3 length: 13 amino acids. Between the trimmed V and J ends, which lost 4 bases and 8 bases, there was a span of 14 bases. The germline V gene encodes CDR1 SEHNR and CDR2 FQNEAQ (reference sequence). CDR3 sequence (DNA): TGTGCCAGCAGCTGGGACTCCGACGGCGGCTACACCTTC. This sequence encodes CASSWDSDGGYTF.

This clone was recorded once. This sequence joins TRBV29-1 and TRBJ1-2, with 11 positions matching TRBD1. CDR3 length equals 12 residues. The trim removed 5 bases at V and 7 bases at J, leaving 3 bases unmatched. CDR1 is SQVTM and CDR2 is ANQGSEA in the germline V gene. The DNA for the CDR3 is TGCAGCGTTTTAGGGACAGGGGGTGGCTACACCTTC. Translating it yields CSVLGTGGGYTF.

This clone was seen more than once but under ten times. The chain joins TRBV12-3 or TRBV12-4 to TRBJ1-2; D may be TRBD1 (6 bases). V dropped 3 bases and J dropped 7 bases, with 12 bases sitting between them. This CDR3 region has 13 residues. Here the CDR3 reads CASSLQQGLGYTF. CDR3 sequence (DNA): TGTGCCAGCAGTTTGCAACAGGGTCTTGGCTACACCTTC.

This chain links TRBV18 with TRBJ1-2; the D is unclear. The CDR3 is 15 amino acids. V was cut by 6 bases and J by 0 bases, with 14 bases left in between. Germline V CDR1 and CDR2: KGHSH, LQKENI. CDR3 in amino acids: CASSAEGNTNYGYTF. The CDR3 coding sequence is TGTGCCAGCTCGGCGGAGGGTAACACTAACTATGGCTACACCTTC.

The chain uses TRBV21-1 and TRBJ1-1; the DNA was not compared with TRBD1, the D call given in the table. TRBV21-1 is recorded as a pseudogene. CDR3 length: 16 residues. Here the CDR3 reads CASSKSEGQGATEAFF. CDR3 coding DNA: TGTGCCAGCAGCAAATCTGAGGGACAGGGGGCCACTGAAGCTTTCTTT.

This chain uses TRBV7-2 with TRBJ2-7, with TRBD2 matching 9 bases. CDR3 length: 15 amino acids. V was clipped by 2 bases and J by 5 bases; unmatched bases: 7. CDR1 SGHTA and CDR2 FQGNSA come from the germline V gene. Here the CDR3 DNA reads TGTGCCAGCAGCTTAACGGGCGGGGGGGCCAACGAGCAGTACTTC. Translating it yields CASSLTGGGANEQYF.

This rearrangement joins TRBV6-5 to TRBJ2-7; D possibly corresponds to TRBD2 (5 bases). This CDR3 comprises 13 residues. Trimming left V 6 bases short and J 7 bases short, with 16 bases between. Germline CDR1 is MNHEY and CDR2 is SVGAGI. CDR3 amino acids: CASSPTRDREQYF. CDR3 sequence (DNA): TGTGCCAGCAGCCCCACCCGGGATAGGGAGCAGTACTTC.

This chain uses TRBV7-6 with TRBJ1-1, with D tentatively TRBD1 (6 bases). This CDR3 spans 15 amino acids. Germline CDR1 is SGHVS and CDR2 is FNYEAQ. The V and J ends lost 4 bases and 3 bases respectively, with 15 bases between them. The CDR3 DNA reads TGTGCCAGCAGCTCGGGAGGGTGGACAGACACTGAAGCTTTCTTT. Encoded protein: CASSSGGWTDTEAFF. Full variable domain (remainder filled in from reference TRBV7-6 and TRBJ1-1): GAGVSQSPRYKVTKRGQDVALRCDPISGHVSLYWYRQALGQGPEFLTYFNYEAQQDKSGLPNDRFSAERPEGSISTLTIQRTEQRDSAMYRCASSSGGWTDTEAFFGQGTRLTVV.

Concerning this clone itself: This sample also contains other DNA sequences that code for the same CDR3. The gene calls are TRBV5-1 and TRBJ2-5; D is uncertain. V shed 0 bases and J shed 5 bases, with 5 bases lying between them. Per the germline V gene, CDR1 is SGHRS and CDR2 is YFSETQ. The CDR3 totals 12 residues. The CDR3: CASSLAMETQYF. For the CDR3, the DNA is TGCGCCAGCAGCTTGGCCATGGAGACCCAGTACTTC.

The V gene is TRBV15, the J gene TRBJ2-5; TRBD2 matches at 7 bases. Germline V CDR1 and CDR2: LNHNV, YYDKDF (reference sequence). V shed 8 bases, J shed 5 bases, and the junction held 5 bases outside the gene matches. The CDR3 is 12 amino acids. CDR3 protein: CATGTTWETQYF. The DNA for the CDR3 is TGTGCCACCGGGACTACCTGGGAGACCCAGTACTTC.

The genes are TRBV9 and TRBJ2-6; D uncertain. The CDR3 spans 14 residues. Germline V gene sequence: CDR1 SGDLS, CDR2 YYNGEE. Trimming took off 5 bases at V and 2 bases at J, with 8 bases between the two ends. CDR3: CASSITAGANVLTF. The DNA of the CDR3 is TGTGCCAGCAGTATTACAGCTGGGGCCAACGTCCTGACTTTC.

The chain uses TRBV4-2 and TRBJ1-2, with 9 bases matching TRBD1. Germline V gene lookup returns CDR1 LGHNA and CDR2 YNFKEQ. This CDR3 spans 13 amino acids. V was pared by 4 bases and J by 12 bases, with 9 bases of the junction left unmatched. CDR3 in DNA: TGTGCCAGCAGCCCCCAGAGTGGACAGGGGAACACCTTC. Residues: CASSPQSGQGNTF.

This chain connects TRBV21-1 to TRBJ2-1; no check of the table's D call, TRBD1, against the DNA was made. TRBV21-1 constitutes a pseudogene. The CDR3 has 13 amino acids. As DNA, the CDR3 is TGTGCCAGCAGCACCCTAACAGACAATGAGCAGTTCTTC. This encodes CASSTLTDNEQFF.

The chain combines TRBV18 with TRBJ1-1; D call uncertain. V was trimmed by 5 bases and J by 2 bases, leaving 21 bases between them. From germline, CDR1 is KGHSH and CDR2 LQKENI. The CDR3 extends over 17 amino acids. The CDR3 DNA is TGTGCCAGCTCATCGGGCGGGTCGAGGAGGAGAAACACTGAAGCTTTCTTT. Translating it yields CASSSGGSRRRNTEAFF.

V and J are TRBV30 and TRBJ1-1; maybe TRBD1 (6 bases). Trimming pared 7 bases from V and 8 bases from J, leaving 14 bases between. Germline CDR1 reads GTSNPN; CDR2 reads SVGIG (reference sequence). The CDR3 totals 11 residues. The CDR3 loop reads CAFIRDIEAFF. The CDR3 DNA sequence: TGTGCCTTTATCCGGGACATAGAAGCTTTCTTT.

The genes are TRBV21-1 and TRBJ1-3; TRBD1, as called in the table, went unchecked against the DNA. TRBV21-1 constitutes a pseudogene. The CDR3 runs to 21 residues. The CDR3: CASSKGESTGQEWNSGNTIYF. CDR3 bases: TGTGCCAGCAGCAAAGGGGAGAGCACGGGACAGGAGTGGAACTCTGGAAACACCATATATTTT.

For the CDR3, the DNA is TGTGCCAGCAGTGATACTTCCAGGGGGCCTGAAGCTTTCTTT. Residues: CASSDTSRGPEAFF. This chain uses TRBV25-1 with TRBJ1-1, with TRBD1 identical over 8 bases. Germline-derived CDR1 and CDR2 are MGHDK and SYGVNS. J lost 6 bases, V lost 3 bases, and 6 bases had no gene match. The CDR3 is made up of 14 amino acids. Combining the CDR3 with reference TRBV25-1 and TRBJ1-1 gives the whole variable domain EADIYQTPRYLVIGTGKKITLECSQTMGHDKMYWYQQDPGMELHLIHYSYGVNSTEKGDLSSESTVSRIRTEHFPLTLESARPSHTSQYLCASSDTSRGPEAFFGQGTRLTVV.

The V gene is TRBV9, the J gene TRBJ2-3, with D unclear. The germline V gene has CDR1 SGDLS and CDR2 YYNGEE. The CDR3 extends over 12 amino acids. Deletions cut 4 bases from V and 2 bases from J, with 5 bases between. The CDR3 protein is CASSLITDTQYF. The CDR3 bases are TGTGCCAGCAGCCTAATCACAGATACGCAGTATTTT.

The chain joins TRBV5-1 to TRBJ1-2, with D possibly matching TRBD1 (6 bases). CDR1 SGHRS and CDR2 YFSETQ come from the germline V gene. V shed 3 bases and J shed 0 bases, with 15 bases lying between them. The CDR3 spans 16 residues. For the CDR3, the DNA is TGCGCCAGCAGCTCGAACACAGGGAAATCTAACTATGGCTACACCTTC. It codes for CASSSNTGKSNYGYTF.